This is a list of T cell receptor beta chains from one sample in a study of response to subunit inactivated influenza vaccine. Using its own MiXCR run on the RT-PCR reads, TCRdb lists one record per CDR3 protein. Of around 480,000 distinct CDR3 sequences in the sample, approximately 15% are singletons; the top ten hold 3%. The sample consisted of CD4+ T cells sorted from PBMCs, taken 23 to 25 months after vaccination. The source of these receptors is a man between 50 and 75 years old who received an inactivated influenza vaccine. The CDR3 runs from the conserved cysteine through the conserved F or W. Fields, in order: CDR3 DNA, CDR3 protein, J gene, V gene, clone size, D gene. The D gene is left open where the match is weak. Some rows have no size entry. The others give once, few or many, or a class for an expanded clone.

TGTGCCAGCAGTTTATCCGGGTTGAATGAGCAGTTCTTC CASSLSGLNEQFF TRBJ2-1 TRBV28 NA NA
TGTGCCAGCTCACCACCGGGACTGTACGACACAGATACGCAGTATTTT CASSPPGLYDTDTQYF TRBJ2-3 TRBV18 few NA
TGTGCCAGCAGCCTCCTCGGACAAACCGGGGAGCTGTTTTTT CASSLLGQTGELFF TRBJ2-2 TRBV4-2 few NA
TGTGCCAGCAGCCAAGTTGGTAGCGGGAGGGCCGAGGCCGGGGAGCTGTTTTTT CASSQVGSGRAEAGELFF TRBJ2-2 TRBV4-2 few TRBD2
TGTGCCAGCAGCTTGTCGACAGGGTACCACGAGCAGTACTTC CASSLSTGYHEQYF TRBJ2-7 TRBV5-6 NA TRBD1
TGTGCCAGCAGCTTAGAGGGAGGACAGGGGGCAACCCAGTACTTC CASSLEGGQGATQYF TRBJ2-5 TRBV7-9 few TRBD1
TGTGCCAGTGGAAACAGGAATAGGGAAGCTTTCTTT CASGNRNREAFF TRBJ1-1 TRBV3-1 many NA
TGCAGTGCTAGGGGGACACCGCAGTACTTC CSARGTPQYF TRBJ2-7 TRBV20-1 few NA
TGTGCCAGCTCACCCACTCCCGGGGATACGCAGTATTTT CASSPTPGDTQYF TRBJ2-3 TRBV18 many NA
TGCAGTGCGAACCGGGACAAGTTTTACAATGAGCAGTTCTTC CSANRDKFYNEQFF TRBJ2-1 TRBV20-1 NA NA
TGCGCCAGCAGCCCGTGGACGGGAGGGACAGGGTATCAAAAACTGTTTTTT CASSPWTGGTGYQKLFF TRBJ1-4 TRBV4-1 few TRBD1
TGTGCCACCAGTGATTCATCCAAACGGCTCATCGGCTACACCTTC CATSDSSKRLIGYTF TRBJ1-2 TRBV24-1 many NA
TGTGCCAGCACCTCCGGGGGCAGTAGCGGAAAGGGCCCCTACAATGAGCAGTTCTTC CASTSGGSSGKGPYNEQFF TRBJ2-1 TRBV3-1 NA NA
TGTGCCAGCGGGGGACAGTACGAGCAGTACTTC CASGGQYEQYF TRBJ2-7 TRBV4-2 NA TRBD1
TGCGCCAGCAGCCCGATCCCTGGGGGGCTCTACAATGAGCAGTTCTTC CASSPIPGGLYNEQFF TRBJ2-1 TRBV4-1 many NA
TGTGCCAGCAGCGCGACAGGGGAGATCGACGAGCAGTACTTC CASSATGEIDEQYF TRBJ2-7 TRBV7-2 few TRBD1
TGTGCCAGCAGCCACAGGGACAGAAACAATGAGCAGTTCTTC CASSHRDRNNEQFF TRBJ2-1 TRBV3-1 few TRBD1